These 25 T cell receptor beta chains came from one sample sequenced in a study of control samples from healthy donors and cancer patients. Here immunoSEQ multiplex PCR was the method, and the copy in TCRdb shows in-frame clones only, minus some. The table lists some 180,000 clones. The source material was blood. The receptors derive from a woman aged 30 to 39 in good health.

The chain combines TRBV12-3 or TRBV12-4 with TRBJ1-2, with D hard to call. Between the trimmed V and J ends, which lost 5 bases and 1 base, there was a span of 5 bases. This CDR3 is built from 12 residues. The CDR3 region has the DNA TGTGCCAGCAGTGCCTTTAACTATGGCTACACCTTC. It yields the protein CASSAFNYGYTF.

This chain uses TRBV7-2 with TRBJ2-5; 7 bases line up with TRBD2. CDR3 length: 14 residues. Germline V CDR1 and CDR2: SGHTA, FQGNSA. Trimming cost V 3 bases and J 5 bases; bases outside gene matches: 6. The CDR3 bases are TGTGCCAGCAGCTTCGGGGGGAGGAGGGAGACCCAGTACTTC. Translated, it gives CASSFGGRRETQYF.

The chain links TRBV12-3 or TRBV12-4 to TRBJ1-2, with D possibly TRBD1 on 5 matching bases. The V end was cut by 3 bases, the J end by 6 bases, with 11 bases between. There are 13 residues in the CDR3. In DNA form, the CDR3 reads TGTGCCAGCAGTTTGTTACAGGCGCATGGCTACACCTTC. It codes for CASSLLQAHGYTF.

About this clone itself: One end of the junction varies from germline; a read error may be responsible. V and J are TRBV7-7 and TRBJ2-6; 8 nucleotides line up with TRBD1. This CDR3 spans 19 amino acids. Germline V CDR1 and CDR2: SSHAT, FNYEAQ (reference sequence). Written as DNA, the CDR3 is TGTGCTAGCAGCCCATTTATCGGACAGGGTAGCTCTGGGGCCAACGTCCTGACTTTC. It translates to CASSPFIGQGSSGANVLTF.

The chain employs TRBV2 and TRBJ1-5; unclear D gene. The germline V gene encodes CDR1 SNHLY and CDR2 FYNNEI. Trimming pared 3 bases from V and 5 bases from J, leaving 8 bases between. This CDR3 is 13 amino acids long. The CDR3 spells CASSDMGYQPQHF. CDR3 bases: TGTGCCAGCAGTGATATGGGATATCAGCCCCAGCATTTT.

The rearrangement joins TRBV5-8 to TRBJ1-2, with TRBD1 matching over 12 bases. Per germline, CDR1 SGHTS and CDR2 YDEGEE. The J segment lost 1 base and the V segment lost 4 bases, leaving 11 bases of the junction unmatched. There are 18 residues in the CDR3. CDR3 region: CASSRDRGHLERNYGYTF. The CDR3 region has the DNA TGTGCCAGCAGCCGGGACAGGGGGCATTTAGAACGTAACTATGGCTACACCTTC.

The V gene is TRBV6-5, the J gene TRBJ2-1; D possibly corresponds to TRBD2 (5 bases). Germline CDR1 is MNHEY and CDR2 is SVGAGI. V lost 8 bases and J lost 0, with 14 bases in between. This CDR3 is built from 15 residues. The CDR3 DNA follows: TGTGCCAGCTATAATGACCGGGGCTCCTACAATGAGCAGTTCTTC. Translation gives CASYNDRGSYNEQFF.

The CDR3 loop is CASSPGYSNSPLHF. In DNA form, the CDR3 reads TGCGCCAGCAGCCCTGGGTACTCAAATTCACCCCTCCACTTT. The V and J genes are TRBV4-1 and TRBJ1-6; no clear D. Germline CDR1 is MGHRA and CDR2 is YSYEKL. The CDR3 spans 14 residues. V dropped 4 bases and J dropped 7 bases, with 11 bases sitting between them.

The V call is TRBV4-1, the J call TRBJ2-7; D assignment may be TRBD1 or TRBD2 (5 bases each). V gave up 1 base and J gave up 2 bases, with 15 bases separating them. The CDR3 totals 16 residues. The germline CDR1 and CDR2 sequences are MGHRA and YSYEKL. CDR3 DNA: TGCGCCAGCAGCCAAGTCACCGGGACGGTGACCTACGAGCAGTACTTC. This encodes CASSQVTGTVTYEQYF.

J is TRBJ2-2 and V is TRBV6-4; TRBD2 matches at 8 bases. The V and J ends lost 0 bases and 4 bases, in that order; junction bases with no gene match: 4. Germline loops: CDR1 MRHNA, CDR2 SNTAGT. The CDR3 runs to 16 residues. The CDR3 bases are TGTGCCAGCAGTGACTCCGGGGGGGATTCCACCGGGGAGCTGTTTTTT. Protein product: CASSDSGGDSTGELFF.

The chain couples TRBV27 to TRBJ2-1; D is unclear. Trimming pared 0 bases from V and 9 bases from J, leaving 9 bases between. The length of the CDR3 is 13 residues. Germline CDR1 MNHEY, CDR2 SMNVEV (reference sequence). The CDR3 DNA sequence: TGTGCCAGCAGTTTATCAGGGTTCCGTGAGCAGTTCTTC. It codes for CASSLSGFREQFF.

This rearrangement joins TRBV13 to TRBJ1-2, with D uncertain. Trimming shortened V by 5 bases and J by 6 bases, and 19 bases separated the two germline ends. Germline lookup yields CDR1 PRHDT and CDR2 FYEKMQ (reference sequence). The CDR3 length is 15 residues. The CDR3 DNA reads TGTGCCAGCAGCCCAACCCCTCAGTTCCCCAATGGCTACACCTTC. Translated, it gives CASSPTPQFPNGYTF.

V usage is TRBV4-1 and J usage is TRBJ2-5, with a tentative D call TRBD1 (6 bases). Germline-derived CDR1 and CDR2 are MGHRA and YSYEKL. Between the trimmed V and J ends, which lost 0 bases and 5 bases, there was a span of 10 bases. The CDR3 has 14 residues. CDR3 in DNA: TGCGCCAGCAGCCAAGATCAGGGGATGGAGACCCAGTACTTC. Its protein is CASSQDQGMETQYF.

The chain has TRBV28 and TRBJ1-1; D remains unclear. The CDR3 totals 12 residues. Trimming cost V 3 bases and J 7 bases, with 9 bases left between them. CDR1 and CDR2 (germline): MDHEN, SYDVKM. This chain's CDR3 is CASSLGYHEAFF. The CDR3 DNA reads TGTGCCAGCAGTTTGGGTTATCATGAAGCTTTCTTT.

A note on this clone: The junction differs from germline at one of its ends, possibly a read error. The rearrangement links TRBV7-7 to TRBJ2-1; 7 bases are a match to TRBD1. Germline V gene sequence: CDR1 SSHAT, CDR2 FNYEAQ (reference sequence). The length of the CDR3 is 14 residues. CDR3 region: CASSSWDRDNEQFF. CDR3 DNA sequence: TGTGCTAGCAGCTCTTGGGACAGAGACAATGAGCAGTTCTTC. Together with reference TRBV7-7 and TRBJ2-1, the CDR3 gives the full variable domain: GAGVSQSPRYKVTKRGQDVTLRCDPISSHATLYWYQQALGQGPEFLTYFNYEAQPDKSGLPSDRFSAERPEGSISTLTIQRTEQRDSAMYRCASSSWDRDNEQFFGPGTRLTVL.

V gene TRBV19 combines with J gene TRBJ2-7; D may be TRBD1 (6 bases). The CDR3 has 15 residues. Germline V gene data show CDR1 as LNHDA and CDR2 as SQIVND (reference sequence). The ends were cut back, 3 bases at V and 4 bases at J, with 16 bases in the middle. The CDR3 DNA follows: TGTGCCAGTAGTATTGGTGGGGGCCGCCGATACGAGCAGTACTTC. This encodes CASSIGGGRRYEQYF.

J is TRBJ1-6 and V is TRBV18; 7 bases fit TRBD1. From germline, CDR1 is KGHSH and CDR2 LQKENI. The CDR3 contains 15 residues. Trimming took 4 bases from V and 8 from J; bases not matched to a gene: 8. The CDR3 spells CASSLGQGGHSPLHF. The CDR3 DNA reads as TGTGCCAGCTCACTGGGGCAGGGGGGTCATTCACCCCTCCACTTT.

The chain employs TRBV5-4 and TRBJ2-7; 7 bases align to TRBD2. V trimming: 3 bases; J trimming: 6 bases; junction bases outside the gene matches: 6. Germline assignment: CDR1 SGHNT and CDR2 YYREEE (reference sequence). CDR3 size: 13 residues. The CDR3 here is CASSYGTIGEQYF. In DNA form, the CDR3 reads TGTGCCAGCAGCTATGGGACTATAGGCGAGCAGTACTTC.

The J gene is TRBJ1-5, the V gene TRBV5-6, with D unclear. Trimming pared 0 bases from V and 0 bases from J, leaving 7 bases between. The CDR3 is 15 residues long. Germline V gives CDR1 SGHDT, CDR2 YYEEEE. CDR3 sequence reads: CASSLGPNSNQPQHF. DNA of the CDR3: TGTGCCAGCAGCTTGGGCCCGAATAGCAATCAGCCCCAGCATTTT.

The chain carries TRBV7-2 and TRBJ2-5; weak D call: TRBD2 (5 bases). The CDR3 has 12 amino acids. Per germline, CDR1 SGHTA and CDR2 FQGNSA. V gave up 4 bases and J gave up 6 bases, with 9 bases separating them. In DNA, the CDR3 is TGTGCCAGCAGCTCGAGGACTCAGACCCAGTACTTC. Translating gives CASSSRTQTQYF. Complete variable domain (other parts from reference TRBV7-2 and TRBJ2-5): GAGVSQSPSNKVTEKGKDVELRCDPISGHTALYWYRQSLGQGLEFLIYFQGNSAPDKSGLPSDRFSAERTGGSVSTLTIQRTQQEDSAVYLCASSSRTQTQYFGPGTRLLVL.

The chain recombines TRBV7-6 with TRBJ1-6; D not certain. Trimming took 5 bases from V and 4 from J, leaving 12 bases between them. Looked up from germline, CDR1 is SGHVS and CDR2 is FNYEAQ. This CDR3 contains 15 residues. CDR3 sequence (DNA): TGTGCCAGCAGCCCGGCCCGGGGATATAATTCACCCCTCCACTTT. Translation: CASSPARGYNSPLHF.

The V call is TRBV21-1, the J call TRBJ2-7; the table calls TRBD2, which could not be checked here. TRBV21-1 is a pseudogene. This CDR3 contains 17 residues. The CDR3 DNA reads as TGTGCCAGCAGCAAAGAGGTCAGGAGGGGTATCTCCTACGAGCAGTACTTC. Protein: CASSKEVRRGISYEQYF.

The chain couples TRBV10-1 to TRBJ2-3; D unresolved. Germline V gene sequence: CDR1 WNHNN, CDR2 SYGVQD (reference sequence). V gave up 3 bases and J gave up 4 bases, with 5 bases separating them. The CDR3 has 12 amino acids. CDR3 sequence (DNA): TGCGCCAGCAGTGACCCGGCAGATACGCAGTATTTT. It specifies CASSDPADTQYF.

The V and J genes are TRBV5-6 and TRBJ1-2; no definite D call. The CDR3 spans 12 residues. V lost 5 bases and J 1 base, leaving 6 bases between the germline ends. The germline V gene encodes CDR1 SGHDT and CDR2 YYEEEE. The CDR3, as DNA: TGTGCCAGCAGGGGTCTTAACTATGGCTACACCTTC. Its translation is CASRGLNYGYTF.

V and J are TRBV9 and TRBJ2-2; D gene unclear. This CDR3 has 17 amino acids. CDR1 SGDLS and CDR2 YYNGEE come from the germline V gene. V was clipped by 1 base and J by 4 bases, with 17 bases between them. The CDR3 spells CASSVQFRKSGTGELFF. The CDR3, as DNA: TGTGCCAGCAGCGTACAATTCCGGAAGTCTGGCACCGGGGAGCTGTTTTTT. Full variable domain (rest looked up from reference TRBV9 and TRBJ2-2): DSGVTQTPKHLITATGQRVTLRCSPRSGDLSVYWYQQSLDQGLQFLIQYYNGEERAKGNILERFSAQQFPDLHSELNLSSLELGDSALYFCASSVQFRKSGTGELFFGEGSRLTVL.